The T cell receptor beta chain described here comes from a study of memory CD8 T cells in hepatitis C reinfection. The germline V gene has CDR1 WSHSY and CDR2 SAAADI. CDR3 length: 15 amino acids. With 3 bases removed from V and 14 bases from J, the gap between germline ends came to 22 bases. Measured with immunoSEQ multiplex PCR; TCRdb has only the in-frame clones, and not every one. Among 45,000 to 65,000 clones listed, around nine tenths were seen once. Time point defined: pre-reinfection, 55 to 20 weeks before reinfection detection. TCR sequencing was done directly ex vivo on sorted cells, without expansion in vitro.

This receptor was taken from a man younger than 30 with hepatitis C virus infection. The sample taken for sequencing was naive CD8+ T cells sorted from blood. The chain carries TRBV10-2 and TRBJ1-4; D might be TRBD1 (5 bases). CDR3 protein: CASSDPLTVRPDLFF. The CDR3 nucleotides are TGCGCCAGCAGTGATCCTCTGACAGTCCGGCCGGACCTGTTTTTT.